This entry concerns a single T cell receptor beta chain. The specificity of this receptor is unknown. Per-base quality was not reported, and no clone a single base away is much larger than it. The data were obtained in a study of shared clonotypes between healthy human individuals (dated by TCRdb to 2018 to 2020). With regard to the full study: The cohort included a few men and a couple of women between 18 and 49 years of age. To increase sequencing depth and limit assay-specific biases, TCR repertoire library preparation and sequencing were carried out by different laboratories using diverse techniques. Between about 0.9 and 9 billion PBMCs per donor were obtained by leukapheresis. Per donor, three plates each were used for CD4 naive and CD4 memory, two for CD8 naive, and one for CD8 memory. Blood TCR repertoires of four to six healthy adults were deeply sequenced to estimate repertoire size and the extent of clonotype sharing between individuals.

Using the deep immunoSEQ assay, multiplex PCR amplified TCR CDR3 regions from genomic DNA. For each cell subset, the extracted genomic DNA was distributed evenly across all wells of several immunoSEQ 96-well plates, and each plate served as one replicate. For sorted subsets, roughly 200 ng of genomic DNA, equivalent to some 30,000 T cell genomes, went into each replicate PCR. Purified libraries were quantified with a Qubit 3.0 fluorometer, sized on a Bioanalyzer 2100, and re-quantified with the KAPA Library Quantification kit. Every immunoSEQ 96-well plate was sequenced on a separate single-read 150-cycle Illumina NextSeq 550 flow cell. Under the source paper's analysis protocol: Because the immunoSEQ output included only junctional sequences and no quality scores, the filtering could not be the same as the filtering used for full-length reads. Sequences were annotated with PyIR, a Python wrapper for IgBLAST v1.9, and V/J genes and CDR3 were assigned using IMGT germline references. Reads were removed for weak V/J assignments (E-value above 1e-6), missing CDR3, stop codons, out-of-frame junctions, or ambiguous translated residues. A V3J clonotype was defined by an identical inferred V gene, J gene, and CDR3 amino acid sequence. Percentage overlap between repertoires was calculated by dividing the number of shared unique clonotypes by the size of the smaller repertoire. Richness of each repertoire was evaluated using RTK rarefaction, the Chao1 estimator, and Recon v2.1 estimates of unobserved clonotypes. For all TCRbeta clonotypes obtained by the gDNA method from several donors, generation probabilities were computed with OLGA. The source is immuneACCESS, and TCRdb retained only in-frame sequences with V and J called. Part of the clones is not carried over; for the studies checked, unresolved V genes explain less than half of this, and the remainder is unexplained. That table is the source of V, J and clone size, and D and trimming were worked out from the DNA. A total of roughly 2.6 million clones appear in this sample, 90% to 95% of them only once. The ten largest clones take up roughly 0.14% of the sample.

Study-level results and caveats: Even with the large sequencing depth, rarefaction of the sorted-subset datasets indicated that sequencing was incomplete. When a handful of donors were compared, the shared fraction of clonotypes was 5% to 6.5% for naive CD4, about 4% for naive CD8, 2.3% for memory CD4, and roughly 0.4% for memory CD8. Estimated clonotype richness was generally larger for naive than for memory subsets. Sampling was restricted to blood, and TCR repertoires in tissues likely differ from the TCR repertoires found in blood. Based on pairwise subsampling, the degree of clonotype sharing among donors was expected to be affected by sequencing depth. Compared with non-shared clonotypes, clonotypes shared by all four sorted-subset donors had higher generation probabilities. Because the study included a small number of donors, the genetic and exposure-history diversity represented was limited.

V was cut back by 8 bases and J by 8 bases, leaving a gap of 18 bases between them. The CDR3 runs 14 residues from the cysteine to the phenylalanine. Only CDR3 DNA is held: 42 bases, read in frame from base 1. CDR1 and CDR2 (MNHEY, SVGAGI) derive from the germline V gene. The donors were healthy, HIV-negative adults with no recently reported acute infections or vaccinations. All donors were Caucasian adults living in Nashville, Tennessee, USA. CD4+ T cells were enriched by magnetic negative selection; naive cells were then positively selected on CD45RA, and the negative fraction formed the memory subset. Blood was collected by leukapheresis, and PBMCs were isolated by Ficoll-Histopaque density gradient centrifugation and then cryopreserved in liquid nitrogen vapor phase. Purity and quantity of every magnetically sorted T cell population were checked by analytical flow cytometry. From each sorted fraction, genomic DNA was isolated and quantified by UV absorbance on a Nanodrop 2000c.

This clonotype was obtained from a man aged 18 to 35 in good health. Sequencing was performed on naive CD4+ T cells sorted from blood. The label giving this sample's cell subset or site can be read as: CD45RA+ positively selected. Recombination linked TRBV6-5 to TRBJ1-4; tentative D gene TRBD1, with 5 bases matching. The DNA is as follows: TGTGCCAGCGGCGGGGGGGTACTCGACGAAAAACTGTTTTTT. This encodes CASGGGVLDEKLFF.